This TCR beta chain came from a study of molecular identifiers for immune sequencing clone quantification. Germline values: CDR1 SEHNR, CDR2 FQNEAQ (reference sequence). CDR3 length: 14 amino acids. V gave up 0 bases and J gave up 12 bases, with 17 bases separating them. TCRdb reanalysed the PCR reads using MiXCR and keeps one entry per CDR3 protein. The table lists hundreds of thousands of distinct CDR3 sequences, roughly 23% of them singletons. A note on this clonotype: A read error may be the cause here, since a much bigger clone is one base away.

Specimen: naive CD8+ T cells from blood, with Jurkat cell RNA spiked in. Subset described: FACS-sorted CD8+CD4-CCR7+CD45RA+ naive T cells. This sequence was found in a human donor in good health. Some libraries in this study had Jurkat cell RNA spiked in. The rearrangement uses TRBV7-9 and TRBJ1-2, with D perhaps matching TRBD1 (5 bases). In DNA, the CDR3 is TGTGCCAGCAGCTTAGCGAGGCAGGGAGTTTTCCACACCTTC. Protein product: CASSLARQGVFHTF.